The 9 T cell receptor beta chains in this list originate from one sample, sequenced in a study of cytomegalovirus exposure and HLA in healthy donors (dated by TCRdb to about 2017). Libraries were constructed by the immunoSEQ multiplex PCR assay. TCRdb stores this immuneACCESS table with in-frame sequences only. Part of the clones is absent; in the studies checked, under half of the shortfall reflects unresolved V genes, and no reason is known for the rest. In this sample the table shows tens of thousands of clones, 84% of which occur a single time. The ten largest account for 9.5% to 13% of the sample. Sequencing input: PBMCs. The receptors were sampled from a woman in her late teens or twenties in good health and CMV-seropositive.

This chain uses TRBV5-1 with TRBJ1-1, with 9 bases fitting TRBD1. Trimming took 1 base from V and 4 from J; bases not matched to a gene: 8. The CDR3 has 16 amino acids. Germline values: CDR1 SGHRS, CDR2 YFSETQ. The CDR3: CASSLTGGPDGTEAFF. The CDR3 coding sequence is TGCGCCAGCAGCTTGACAGGGGGCCCGGATGGCACTGAAGCTTTCTTT.

CDR3: CASSLSSGGFEYQETQYF. Written as DNA, the CDR3 is TGTGCCAGCAGTTTATCCAGCGGGGGGTTCGAATACCAAGAGACCCAGTACTTC. The chain carries TRBV28 and TRBJ2-5; 9 bases line up with TRBD2. In germline, CDR1 is MDHEN, CDR2 SYDVKM. V shed 1 base and J 0 bases; nucleotides not matched to a gene: 9. The CDR3 sequence is 18 residues long.

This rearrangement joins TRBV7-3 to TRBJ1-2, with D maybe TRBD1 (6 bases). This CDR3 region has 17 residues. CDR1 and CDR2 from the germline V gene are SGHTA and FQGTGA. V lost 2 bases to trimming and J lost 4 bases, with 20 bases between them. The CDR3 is CASSLYGNRDGVYGYTF. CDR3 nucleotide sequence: TGTGCCAGCAGCTTATACGGGAACAGGGATGGAGTCTATGGCTACACCTTC.

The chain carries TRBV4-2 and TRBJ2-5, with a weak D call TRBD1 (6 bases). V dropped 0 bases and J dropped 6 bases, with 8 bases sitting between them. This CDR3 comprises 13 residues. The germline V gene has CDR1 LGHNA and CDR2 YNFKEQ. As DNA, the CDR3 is TGTGCCAGCAGCCAAGACAGGGGACAGACCCAGTACTTC. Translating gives CASSQDRGQTQYF.

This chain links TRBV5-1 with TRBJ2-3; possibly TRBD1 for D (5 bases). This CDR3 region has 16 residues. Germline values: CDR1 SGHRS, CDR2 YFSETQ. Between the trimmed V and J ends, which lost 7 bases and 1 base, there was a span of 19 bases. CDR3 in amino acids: CASRPSPRVGTDTQYF. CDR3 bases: TGCGCCAGCCGACCATCCCCCAGGGTCGGCACAGATACGCAGTATTTT.

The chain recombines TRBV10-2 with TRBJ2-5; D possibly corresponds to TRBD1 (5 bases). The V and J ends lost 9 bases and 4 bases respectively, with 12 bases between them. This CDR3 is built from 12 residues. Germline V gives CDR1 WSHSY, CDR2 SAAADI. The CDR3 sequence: CASRRQGETQYF. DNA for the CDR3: TGCGCCAGTCGACGGCAGGGAGAGACCCAGTACTTC.

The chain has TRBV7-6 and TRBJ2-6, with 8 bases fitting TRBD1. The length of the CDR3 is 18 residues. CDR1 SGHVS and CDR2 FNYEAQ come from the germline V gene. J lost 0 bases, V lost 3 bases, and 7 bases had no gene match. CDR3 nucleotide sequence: TGTGCCAGCAGCTTGGTGGGGACAGGCTTCTCTGGGGCCAACGTCCTGACTTTC. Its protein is CASSLVGTGFSGANVLTF.

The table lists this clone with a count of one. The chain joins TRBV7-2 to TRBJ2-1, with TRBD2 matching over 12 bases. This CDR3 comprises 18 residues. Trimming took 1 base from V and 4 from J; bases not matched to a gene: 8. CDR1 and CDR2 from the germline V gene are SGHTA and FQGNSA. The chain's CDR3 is CASSLEVTSGGLYNEQFF. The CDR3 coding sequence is TGTGCCAGCAGCTTAGAGGTGACTAGCGGGGGCCTATACAATGAGCAGTTCTTC.

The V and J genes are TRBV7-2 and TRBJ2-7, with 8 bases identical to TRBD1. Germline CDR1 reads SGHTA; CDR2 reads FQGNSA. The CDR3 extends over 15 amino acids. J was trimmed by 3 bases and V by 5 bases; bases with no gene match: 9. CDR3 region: CASSPTAGQGYEQYF. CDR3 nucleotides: TGTGCCAGCAGCCCAACGGCAGGACAGGGCTACGAGCAGTACTTC.